This T cell receptor (beta chain) stems from a study of beta chain features in type 1 diabetes. A word on this clone: Its target is not known.

Germline V gene lookup returns CDR1 KGHSH and CDR2 LQKENI. This CDR3 has 16 amino acids. The V gene end was trimmed by 2 bases and the J gene end by 0 bases; junction bases not matched to a gene: 4. Isolated RNA was reverse transcribed in full, so expressed TCRB transcripts were sequenced. Profiled with immunoSEQ multiplex PCR; TCRdb holds only in-frame clones, not every one. The profile shows 350,000 or so clones, about 20% of them singletons. General study results and limits: Moderately but significantly shorter TCRB CDR3s were found in Type 1 diabetes patients in all four CD4+ subsets. Whether TCRB rearrangement is influenced by HLA type went unresolved here. In type 1 diabetes patients, VDJ junctions had fewer insertions; deletions at these junctions were more frequent.

By way of CD45RO/CCR7/CD25/CD127/CD95/CD27, the CD4+ regulatory, stem cell-like memory, central memory and naive cells were sorted. The receptor was derived from a woman under 30 in good health. The sample was naive CD4+ T cells from blood. The chain has TRBV18 and TRBJ2-4; TRBD1 matches 7 bases. The CDR3 spells CASSPRQGTAKNIQYF. The CDR3 nucleotides read TGTGCCAGCTCACCAAGACAGGGAACAGCCAAAAACATTCAGTACTTC.